Listed here are 17 T cell receptor beta chains from one sample, sequenced in a study of CD8+ T cells in alopecia areata. RNA was isolated and reverse transcribed to cDNA, the sequencing template. The assay was immunoSEQ multiplex PCR, and TCRdb's table has in-frame clones only and misses some. The sample shows more than 200,000 clones, roughly 44% of them seen only once. Treatment in this sample: oral pan-JAK inhibitor, 5-10 mg twice daily. The input for sequencing was CD4+ T cells sorted from blood, taken at roughly week 38, from a patient treated with tofacitinib. All receptors come from a human donor with alopecia areata.

The chain recombines TRBV20-1 with TRBJ2-5; possibly TRBD1 for D (7 bases). The germline gives CDR1 DFQATT, CDR2 SNEGSKA (reference sequence). The CDR3 is made up of 11 amino acids. DNA for the CDR3: TGCGGGCGGGACAGACAAGAGACCCAGTACTTC. Translated, it gives CGRDRQETQYF.

The chain has TRBV4-3 and TRBJ2-7, with D possibly being TRBD2 (5 bases). Per the germline V gene, CDR1 is LGHNA and CDR2 is YSLEER. V was clipped by 1 base and J by 2 bases, with 12 bases between them. This CDR3 comprises 15 residues. Here the CDR3 reads CASSQVVGGTYEQYF. As DNA, the CDR3 is TGCGCCAGCAGCCAAGTGGTCGGAGGAACCTACGAGCAGTACTTC.

The genes are TRBV27 and TRBJ2-7; the D gene is possibly TRBD1 (6 bases). CDR1 is MNHEY, CDR2 SMNVEV, per germline (reference sequence). The length of the CDR3 is 14 residues. Trimming pared 2 bases from V and 3 bases from J, leaving 11 bases between. CDR3 sequence (DNA): TGTGCCAGCAGTTTAAAGTACAGGGACTACGAGCAGTACTTC. Translation gives CASSLKYRDYEQYF.

The rearrangement links TRBV27 to TRBJ2-7; D remains ambiguous. Germline CDR1 is MNHEY and CDR2 is SMNVEV (reference sequence). The CDR3 sequence is 15 residues long. The germline V and J ends were trimmed by 5 bases and 2 bases, with 16 bases remaining between them. The CDR3 nucleotides read TGTGCCAGCAGTACTCGACCGCAAGGTACCTACGAGCAGTACTTC. Protein sequence: CASSTRPQGTYEQYF.

There are a few counts of this clone. The rearrangement joins TRBV29-1 to TRBJ2-5, with D possibly matching TRBD2 (5 bases). The germline V and J ends were trimmed by 4 bases and 3 bases, with 9 bases remaining between them. There are 12 residues in the CDR3. Germline-derived CDR1 and CDR2 are SQVTM and ANQGSEA. CDR3 bases: TGCAGCGTTGGGAGGCAGAAAGAGACCCAGTACTTC. Its translation: CSVGRQKETQYF.

This clone occurred a few times. V and J are TRBV4-3 and TRBJ2-4, with TRBD2 identical over 9 bases. CDR1 is LGHNA and CDR2 is YSLEER in the germline V gene. V lost 0 bases, J lost 0 bases, and 6 bases stayed unmatched. The CDR3 is 18 residues long. The CDR3 protein is CASSQDDPSGTAKNIQYF. CDR3 coding DNA: TGCGCCAGCAGCCAAGATGATCCTAGCGGGACAGCCAAAAACATTCAGTACTTC.

This clone was detected many times. Other DNA sequences in this specimen translate into the identical CDR3. The J gene is TRBJ1-2, the V gene TRBV27; D may be TRBD1 (5 bases). CDR1 and CDR2 (germline): MNHEY, SMNVEV (reference sequence). The V end lost 0 bases, the J end lost 4 bases, and 12 bases lay between the germline ends. The CDR3 has 15 residues. CDR3 amino acids: CASSLSPRVPYGYTF. The CDR3 coding sequence is TGTGCCAGCAGTTTATCTCCCAGGGTTCCCTATGGCTACACCTTC.

The chain combines TRBV28 with TRBJ2-7; D unclear. Germline V gene lookup returns CDR1 MDHEN and CDR2 SYDVKM. The CDR3 length is 13 residues. V was pared by 2 bases and J by 2 bases, with 7 bases between. CDR3 loop: CASSLVPPYEQYF. Here the CDR3 DNA reads TGTGCCAGCAGTTTAGTTCCCCCCTACGAGCAGTACTTC.

The CDR3 is CASSLTPLRGRPETQYF. DNA of the CDR3: TGTGCCAGCAGCCTTACCCCCCTTCGCGGGAGGCCAGAGACCCAGTACTTC. The rearrangement joins TRBV14 to TRBJ2-5, with 8 bases identical to TRBD2. Germline V gives CDR1 SGHDN, CDR2 FVKESK. V gave up 4 bases and J gave up 4 bases; unmatched junction bases: 14. The CDR3 covers 17 residues.

The chain is built from TRBV5-8 and TRBJ1-5; tentative D call: TRBD1 (6 bases). The V gene lost 2 bases and the J gene lost 0 bases, with 12 bases spanning the gap. The CDR3 runs to 16 residues. Germline V gene sequence: CDR1 SGHTS, CDR2 YDEGEE. The chain's CDR3 is CASSLSGAVSNQPQHF. The CDR3, as DNA: TGTGCCAGCAGCTTATCGGGGGCAGTTAGCAATCAGCCCCAGCATTTT.

In its sample, this clone was seen a few times. The chain is built from TRBV30 and TRBJ2-3; D not resolved. V lost 7 bases and J lost 8, with 22 bases in between. The CDR3 is made up of 14 amino acids. Germline CDR1 is GTSNPN and CDR2 is SVGIG (reference sequence). The CDR3, as DNA: TGTGCCTTCGCAGCTGTGACCGGCACCCTTACGCAGTATTTT. Translating it yields CAFAAVTGTLTQYF.

This clone was found a few times. The V and J genes are TRBV5-4 and TRBJ2-2, with no clear D. CDR1 is SGHNT, CDR2 YYREEE, per germline (reference sequence). V was trimmed by 4 bases and J by 1 base, leaving 11 bases between them. This CDR3 spans 15 amino acids. CDR3 amino acids: CASSPLALNTGELFF. CDR3 nucleotide sequence: TGTGCCAGCAGCCCCCTGGCTCTGAACACCGGGGAGCTGTTTTTT. Full variable domain (outside the CDR3, taken from reference TRBV5-4 and TRBJ2-2): ETGVTQSPTHLIKTRGQQVTLRCSSQSGHNTVSWYQQALGQGPQFIFQYYREEENGRGNFPPRFSGLQFPNYSSELNVNALELDDSALYLCASSPLALNTGELFFGEGSRLTVL.

The chain is built from TRBV9 and TRBJ1-1, with unresolved D. V lost 2 bases, J lost 0 bases, and 5 bases lay in between. The CDR3 length is 13 residues. Germline V lookup: CDR1 SGDLS, CDR2 YYNGEE. DNA for the CDR3: TGTGCCAGCAGCGTGGAGGTGAACACTGAAGCTTTCTTT. This encodes CASSVEVNTEAFF.

This clone ranks as medium-sized. The junction and the germline gene differ at one end; a read error may be behind it. Different DNA sequences within this sample yield the same CDR3. The chain employs TRBV2 and TRBJ2-5; TRBD2 matches at 8 bases. Germline V gene sequence: CDR1 SNHLY, CDR2 FYNNEI. The CDR3 consists of 12 residues. CDR3 sequence: CASSPHAGGGDF. The CDR3 nucleotides are TGTGCCAGCAGTCCCCATGCGGGGGGCGGTGACTTC.

The chain carries TRBV30 and TRBJ2-7, with D tentatively TRBD1 or TRBD2 (5 bases each). V lost 4 bases, J lost 0 bases, and 10 bases lay in between. The CDR3 is 13 amino acids. The germline V gene encodes CDR1 GTSNPN and CDR2 SVGIG (reference sequence). CDR3 protein: CAWMGDSSYEQYF. The CDR3 DNA is TGTGCCTGGATGGGGGATAGCTCCTACGAGCAGTACTTC.

This chain connects TRBV29-1 to TRBJ1-1, with D tentatively TRBD1 (5 bases). The CDR3 sequence is 13 residues long. Germline CDR1 SQVTM, CDR2 ANQGSEA. V dropped 4 bases and J dropped 1 base, with 10 bases sitting between them. The CDR3 bases are TGCAGCGTTGCCCCAGGGCCGAACACTGAAGCTTTCTTT. Translating gives CSVAPGPNTEAFF.

This clone appeared many times. The chain carries TRBV18 and TRBJ2-7; the match to TRBD1 covers 12 bases. The CDR3 runs to 14 residues. Germline loops: CDR1 KGHSH, CDR2 LQKENI. Germline trimming cut 6 bases from V and 6 bases from J; bases unmatched to any gene: 6. The CDR3 sequence: CASSLGQGATEQYF. In DNA, the CDR3 is TGTGCCAGCTCGCTGGGACAGGGGGCTACCGAGCAGTACTTC.